This T cell receptor beta chain appears in the sequencing data of a study of CD8+ T cells in alopecia areata. Turning to the study itself: Administration of oral tofacitinib to treated patients was at 5 to 10 mg twice daily.

To note about this clone: What it recognizes is unknown.

Findings and limits, study-wide: Among patients, TCR sharing was less clear than in mice, a difference possibly due in part to HLA diversity in the patient population. Lesional scalp displayed greater clonality than normal scalp, most notably in alopecia totalis/universalis.

Sequencing relied on a cDNA template that was reverse transcribed from extracted RNA. The repertoire was sequenced with immunoSEQ multiplex PCR; TCRdb's copy has only in-frame clones and lacks some. This sample has roughly 150,000 clones, with 45% to 60% found just once. Per germline, CDR1 SGHTA and CDR2 FQGTGA. Germline trimming cut 5 bases from V and 2 bases from J; bases unmatched to any gene: 4. This CDR3 region has 15 residues. The origin of this receptor is a human donor with alopecia areata. The sample was CD4+ T cells sorted from blood. The V call is TRBV7-3, the J call TRBJ2-1; 9 positions agree with TRBD2. The CDR3 protein is CASSQTSGTYNEQFF. As DNA, the CDR3 is TGTGCCAGCAGCCAGACTAGCGGAACCTACAATGAGCAGTTCTTC. The variable domain in full, completed from reference TRBV7-3 and TRBJ2-1, reads GAGVSQTPSNKVTEKGKYVELRCDPISGHTALYWYRQSLGQGPEFLIYFQGTGAADDSGLPNDRFFAVRPEGSVSTLKIQRTERGDSAVYLCASSQTSGTYNEQFFGPGTRLTVL.